The 12 T cell receptor beta chains below come from one sample, sequenced in a study of CD8+CD57+ T cells in acquired aplastic anemia. Whoever was chosen for sequencing had shown CD8+CD57+ cell expansion by flow cytometry. CDR3 and TCR beta VDJ profiling relied on a genomic DNA template. TCRdb re-called the reads with MiXCR, one entry per CDR3 protein. This sample has just over 450,000 distinct CDR3 sequences, with over 25% found just once. Material for sequencing was sorted CD4+, CD8+, or CD8+CD57+ T cells (not recorded which) from PBMCs. The receptor set was obtained from a human donor with aplastic anemia.

The chain has TRBV5-1 and TRBJ1-1, with TRBD1 as a possible D gene (6 bases). CDR3 length equals 15 residues. V lost 4 bases, J lost 4 bases, and 17 bases lay in between. Germline CDR1 is SGHRS and CDR2 is YFSETQ. Here the CDR3 DNA reads TGCGCCAGCAGCCCCAGGACAGACTGGGGCACTGAAGCTTTCTTT. Translation gives CASSPRTDWGTEAFF.

This clonotype has a count of ten or more. V gene TRBV20-1 combines with J gene TRBJ2-5, with unresolved D. Trimming left V 7 bases short and J 2 bases short, with 8 bases between. Germline V gene lookup returns CDR1 DFQATT and CDR2 SNEGSKA (reference sequence). The CDR3 sequence is 11 residues long. The CDR3 DNA is TGCAGTGTAGAGAAGCAAGAGACCCAGTACTTC. Residues: CSVEKQETQYF.

This chain uses TRBV19 with TRBJ2-1; 7 bases are shared with TRBD1. This CDR3 region has 17 residues. Germline CDR1 LNHDA, CDR2 SQIVND (reference sequence). Trimming at V came to 2 bases and at J to 0 bases, leaving 7 bases not matched to a gene. The CDR3 DNA reads as TGTGCCAGTAGTATATGGACAGGAAAGATCTCCTACAATGAGCAGTTCTTC. It is translated as CASSIWTGKISYNEQFF.

This chain joins TRBV19 and TRBJ2-7, with D perhaps TRBD1 (6 bases). Germline CDR1 is LNHDA and CDR2 is SQIVND (reference sequence). V lost 6 bases and J lost 0, with 15 bases in between. The CDR3 runs to 15 residues. The CDR3 DNA reads TGTGCCAGTAGAAAGACCACAGGGACCTCCTACGAGCAGTACTTC. Protein product: CASRKTTGTSYEQYF.

As for this clonotype: Being one base from a much bigger clone, this may be a read error. The V gene is TRBV24-1, the J gene TRBJ2-1, with 8 bases aligning to TRBD2. V lost 4 bases, J lost 7 bases, and 11 bases stayed unmatched. The CDR3 is 16 residues long. Germline V gene lookup returns CDR1 KGHDR and CDR2 SFDVKD. CDR3 DNA: TGTGCCACCAGTGACCCCGGGAGGGGCGCCGAGAATGAGCAGTTCTTC. Translated: CATSDPGRGAENEQFF.

Notes on this clonotype: Just one base apart from a much larger clone, this may be a read error. Likely a read error: the CDR3 ends without its conserved phenylalanine or tryptophan. This chain connects TRBV9 to TRBJ1-1; D unresolved. V shed 0 bases and J shed 1 base, with 7 bases lying between them. Germline lookup yields CDR1 SGDLS and CDR2 YYNGEE. The CDR3 is 14 amino acids. DNA for the CDR3: TGTGCCAGCAGCGTAGGGGGTCAGAACACTGAAGCTTTCTCT. It specifies CASSVGGQNTEAFS.

This clonotype was picked up a small number of times. The chain uses TRBV10-3 and TRBJ2-7; a possible D gene is TRBD2 (6 bases). Germline CDR1 and CDR2: ENHRY and SYGVKD. The CDR3 totals 15 residues. V lost 3 bases, J lost 3 bases, and 15 bases lay in between. The CDR3 nucleotides read TGTGCCATCAGTGACCCCGGGACTTTTAGCTACGAGCAGTACTTC. It yields the protein CAISDPGTFSYEQYF.

The table lists this clonotype with many counts. The V and J genes are TRBV6-1 and TRBJ1-1; 7 nucleotides agree with TRBD1. The germline V gene has CDR1 MNHNS and CDR2 SASEGT. Trimming took 4 bases from V and 7 from J; bases not matched to a gene: 6. This CDR3 has 13 amino acids. As DNA, the CDR3 is TGTGCCAGCAGTGGACAGGGAGAGAGTGAAGCTTTCTTT. The encoded protein is CASSGQGESEAFF.

The sample holds a few counts of this clonotype. An end of the junction differs from the germline gene, which may be a read error. The J gene is TRBJ2-7, the V gene TRBV5-3; no definite D call. TRBV5-3 counts as an open reading frame of uncertain function. CDR3 length: 12 residues. The CDR3 protein is CASSLDPAGQYF. The CDR3 nucleotides read TGTGCCAGCAGCTTGGACCCTGCAGGACAGTACTTC.

This clonotype was counted at least ten times. The V and J genes are TRBV19 and TRBJ1-2, with 7 positions matching TRBD1. J gave up 8 bases and V 7 bases, and 7 bases lay outside the gene matches. This CDR3 is built from 12 residues. Looked up from germline, CDR1 is LNHDA and CDR2 is SQIVND (reference sequence). This chain's CDR3 is CASKRGQEGYTF. In DNA, the CDR3 is TGTGCCAGTAAGAGGGGGCAGGAGGGCTACACCTTC.

The rearrangement joins TRBV30 to TRBJ2-3, with a weak D call TRBD2 (7 bases). V was pared by 5 bases and J by 5 bases, with 14 bases between. The CDR3 extends over 13 amino acids. The germline CDR1 and CDR2 sequences are GTSNPN and SVGIG (reference sequence). For the CDR3, the DNA is TGTGCCTGGGGAAGGGGGAGGGAAGATACGCAGTATTTT. As protein: CAWGRGREDTQYF.

The chain has TRBV20-1 and TRBJ1-1; D is undetermined. The CDR3 spans 13 residues. Between the trimmed V and J ends, which lost 2 bases and 1 base, there was a span of 8 bases. Germline CDR1 and CDR2: DFQATT and SNEGSKA (reference sequence). The CDR3 DNA sequence: TGCAGTGCTAGATCTCCCCGGAACACTGAAGCTTTCTTT. It codes for CSARSPRNTEAFF.